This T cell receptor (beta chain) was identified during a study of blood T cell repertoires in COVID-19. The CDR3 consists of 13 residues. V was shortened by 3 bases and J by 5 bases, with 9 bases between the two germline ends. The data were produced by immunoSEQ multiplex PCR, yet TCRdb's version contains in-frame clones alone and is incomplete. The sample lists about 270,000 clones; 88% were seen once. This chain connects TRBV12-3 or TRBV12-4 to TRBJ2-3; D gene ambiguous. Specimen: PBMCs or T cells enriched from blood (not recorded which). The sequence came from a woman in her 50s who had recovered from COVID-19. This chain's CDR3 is CASSFGRIDTQYF. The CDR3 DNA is TGTGCCAGCAGTTTTGGCCGCATAGATACGCAGTATTTT.